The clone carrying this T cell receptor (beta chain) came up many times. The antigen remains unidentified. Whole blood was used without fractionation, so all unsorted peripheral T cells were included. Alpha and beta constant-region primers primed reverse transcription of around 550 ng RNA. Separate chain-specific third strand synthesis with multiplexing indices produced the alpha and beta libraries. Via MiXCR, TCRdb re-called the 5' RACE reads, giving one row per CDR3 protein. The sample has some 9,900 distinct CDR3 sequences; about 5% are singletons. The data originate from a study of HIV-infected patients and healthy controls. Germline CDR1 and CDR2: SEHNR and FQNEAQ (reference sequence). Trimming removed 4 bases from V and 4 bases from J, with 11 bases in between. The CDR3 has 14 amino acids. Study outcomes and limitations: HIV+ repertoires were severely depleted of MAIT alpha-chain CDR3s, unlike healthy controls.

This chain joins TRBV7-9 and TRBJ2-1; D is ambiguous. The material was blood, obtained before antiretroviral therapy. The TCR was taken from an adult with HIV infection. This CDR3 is CASSSLGSYNEQFF. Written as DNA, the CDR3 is TGTGCCAGCAGCTCCCTTGGTAGTTACAATGAGCAGTTCTTC.